The sequence of this TCR beta chain was determined in a study of human T cells and chemical hapten exposure. Study context: The cohort included alopecia areata under or over 50% scalp, totalis and universalis.

Each CDR3 protein gets one entry after TCRdb re-called the RACE reads with MiXCR. The table includes tens of thousands of distinct CDR3 sequences, roughly 10% detected once. This clonotype was counted at least ten times. Its antigen is not identified. Study observations and caveats: Patch test score was positively correlated with the counts of TCRs that had expanded at PT1.

The time point: pre-sensitization, week 0. Treatment indicated: therapeutic diphenylcyclopropenone sensitization with weekly scalp DPC. Those who donated were patients with alopecia, 18 to 70 years of age, and suitable for DPC. The clonotype originates from a woman between 35 and 50 years old with alopecia areata. Some clones in this sample may be carry-over from other donors' samples. The sequenced sample was whole blood, obtained in connection with sensitization to the hapten diphenylcyclopropenone (DPC).

CDR3 sequence reads: CASTPDRGVAKNIQYF. In DNA, the CDR3 is TGTGCCAGTACCCCGGACAGGGGAGTGGCCAAAAACATTCAGTACTTC. This chain uses TRBV19 with TRBJ2-4; TRBD1 matches 9 bases. Trimming removed 7 bases from V and 1 base from J; junction bases left unmatched: 8. The CDR3 sequence is 16 residues long. Germline V gene sequence: CDR1 LNHDA, CDR2 SQIVND (reference sequence). The whole variable domain, filled in from reference TRBV19 and TRBJ2-4, reads DGGITQSPKYLFRKEGQNVTLSCEQNLNHDAMYWYRQDPGQGLRLIYYSQIVNDFQKGDIAEGYSVSREKKESFPLTVTSAQKNPTAFYLCASTPDRGVAKNIQYFGAGTRLSVL.